This is a list of T cell receptor beta chains from one sample in a study of T cells in localized non-small cell lung cancer. Profiled with immunoSEQ multiplex PCR; TCRdb holds only in-frame clones, not every one. The top ten hold approximately 17% of the sample, which has more than 45,000 clones, approximately 88% seen once. The input for sequencing was peripheral blood mononuclear cells, taken before any cancer treatment. These receptors were taken from a man between 35 and 75 years old with stage III lung adenocarcinoma. Both conserved end residues are part of each CDR3. The order of the fields is J gene, D gene, clone size, V gene, CDR3 DNA, CDR3 protein. The D gene is left open where the match is weak. Rows may omit the clone size; those that give it use once, few, many or a size class.

J: TRBJ2-7; D: -; size: -; V: TRBV5-1; DNA: TGCGCCAGCAGCTTAGGCAGCTTGGGGGAGCAGTACTTC; CDR3: CASSLGSLGEQYF
J: TRBJ2-2; D: -; size: -; V: TRBV29-1; DNA: TGCAGCGTTGGACGGATGCCCGGGGAGCTGTTTTTT; CDR3: CSVGRMPGELFF
J: TRBJ2-5; D: TRBD2; size: -; V: TRBV2; DNA: TGTGCCACCCGGGGGGGGGCTGGGGAGACCCAGTACTTC; CDR3: CATRGGAGETQYF
J: TRBJ1-5; D: -; size: -; V: TRBV5-5; DNA: TGTGCCAGCAGCCAGGCAGGGGCTGGCAATCAGCCCCAGCATTTT; CDR3: CASSQAGAGNQPQHF
J: TRBJ1-5; D: -; size: -; V: TRBV18; DNA: TGTGCCAGCTCTGACCGGGATCAGCCCCAGCATTTT; CDR3: CASSDRDQPQHF
J: TRBJ1-5; D: -; size: -; V: TRBV5-6; DNA: TGTGCCAGCAGCCCCTATGGGGGGCCCAATCAGCCCCAGCATTTT; CDR3: CASSPYGGPNQPQHF
J: TRBJ2-3; D: -; size: -; V: TRBV18; DNA: TGTGCCAGCTCAACGGTCCCGGAGAGCACAGATACGCAGTATTTT; CDR3: CASSTVPESTDTQYF
J: TRBJ2-7; D: -; size: -; V: TRBV7-2; DNA: TGTGCCAGCAGCGCGACAGGGACTTCCTACGAGCAGTACTTC; CDR3: CASSATGTSYEQYF
J: TRBJ2-7; D: TRBD2; size: -; V: TRBV30; DNA: TGTGCCTCCCGGACTAGCGGGACGGGAGCCTACGAGCAGTACTTC; CDR3: CASRTSGTGAYEQYF
J: TRBJ2-5; D: -; size: -; V: TRBV11-2; DNA: TGTGCCAGCAGCTTAGCCCCAGTGGACAGCCAAGAGACCCAGTACTTC; CDR3: CASSLAPVDSQETQYF
J: TRBJ2-3; D: TRBD2; size: once; V: TRBV6-1; DNA: TGTGCCAGCAGGGTAGCGGGAGAGAGCACAGATACGCAGTATTTT; CDR3: CASRVAGESTDTQYF
J: TRBJ2-6; D: -; size: -; V: TRBV5-1; DNA: TGCGCCAGCAGCTTGGGCACCTTCAACGTCCTGACTTTC; CDR3: CASSLGTFNVLTF
J: TRBJ2-5; D: -; size: -; V: TRBV5-1; DNA: TGCGCCAGCAGCTTAATCGGACAGATCCAAGAGACCCAGTACTTC; CDR3: CASSLIGQIQETQYF
J: TRBJ2-7; D: -; size: few; V: TRBV5-1; DNA: TGCGCCAGCAGCTTGAGTACGCGTGCGGGGTATGACGAGCAGTACTTC; CDR3: CASSLSTRAGYDEQYF
J: TRBJ2-3; D: -; size: -; V: TRBV19; DNA: TGTGCCAGTAGTATAGTGGGGAGGACTGGAAGCACAGATACGCAGTATTTT; CDR3: CASSIVGRTGSTDTQYF
J: TRBJ2-7; D: TRBD2; size: medium-sized; V: TRBV4-3; DNA: TGCGCCAGCAGCGAATTAGCGGGGGACGCCTACGAGCAGTACTTC; CDR3: CASSELAGDAYEQYF
J: TRBJ2-2; D: -; size: -; V: TRBV6-1; DNA: TGTGCCAGCAGTGTAGGCCTAAACACCGGGGAGCTGTTTTTT; CDR3: CASSVGLNTGELFF
J: TRBJ2-5; D: -; size: -; V: TRBV7-9; DNA: TGTGCCAGCAGCTTATTAGCCGAGACCCAGTACTTC; CDR3: CASSLLAETQYF
J: TRBJ1-3; D: TRBD1; size: -; V: TRBV29-1; DNA: TGCAGCGGGAGACAGGGCTCTGGAAACACCATATATTTT; CDR3: CSGRQGSGNTIYF
J: TRBJ2-3; D: TRBD1; size: -; V: TRBV4-3; DNA: TGCGCCAGCAGCCAAGATTGGGACAGGGGGCGAAGAGATACGCAGTATTTT; CDR3: CASSQDWDRGRRDTQYF
J: TRBJ2-3; D: TRBD2; size: -; V: TRBV4-1; DNA: TGCGCCAGCAGTCTAGCGGAAAACACAGATACGCAGTATTTT; CDR3: CASSLAENTDTQYF
J: TRBJ2-1; D: -; size: -; V: TRBV6-6; DNA: TGTGCCAGCAGAGACGCGGGGTTAGGCCAAGACAATGAGCAGTTCTTC; CDR3: CASRDAGLGQDNEQFF
J: TRBJ2-5; D: -; size: -; V: TRBV14; DNA: TGTGCCAGCAGTCAGGGGTACCAAGAGACCCAGTACTTC; CDR3: CASSQGYQETQYF
J: TRBJ2-7; D: -; size: -; V: TRBV28; DNA: TGTGCCAGCAGTTCCGGGAACTCCTACGAGCAGTACTTC; CDR3: CASSSGNSYEQYF
J: TRBJ2-2; D: TRBD2; size: once; V: TRBV27; DNA: TGTGCCAGCAGCGAACCCCCCCGTGGCGGGAGATACACCGGGGAGCTGTTTTTT; CDR3: CASSEPPRGGRYTGELFF
J: TRBJ1-2; D: TRBD1; size: -; V: TRBV7-9; DNA: TGTGCCAGCAGCCAACGCCAGACTCGGACAGGGGTCAACTATGGCTACACCTTC; CDR3: CASSQRQTRTGVNYGYTF
J: TRBJ2-1; D: TRBD2; size: once; V: TRBV18; DNA: TGTGCCAGCTCACCACCCTTGGGCGGGGGGGTTTCCTACAATGAGCAGTTCTTC; CDR3: CASSPPLGGGVSYNEQFF
J: TRBJ1-2; D: TRBD1; size: -; V: TRBV7-2; DNA: TGTGCCAGCAGCTTCGGACAGGCTAACTATGGCTACACCTTC; CDR3: CASSFGQANYGYTF
J: TRBJ2-3; D: -; size: -; V: TRBV4-1; DNA: TGCGCCAGCAGCTGGGGGGTCGCTAGCACAGATACGCAGTATTTT; CDR3: CASSWGVASTDTQYF